This TCR beta chain is drawn from a study of blood T cell repertoires in COVID-19. On the study more broadly: The analysed material was cDNA or gDNA that came from T cells, B-cell-depleted T cells, or PBMCs.

The authors' processing: The authors estimated nucleated cell counts from reference gene primer amplification. The protocol was immunoSEQ multiplex PCR, while the TCRdb copy is restricted to in-frame clones and leaves out a portion. V, J and clone size are those of that table, while D and trimming were read from the DNA. Seen here are about 200,000 clones, roughly nine tenths observed once, and the top ten hold 0.65% to 0.85%. Germline V gene lookup returns CDR1 KGHSH and CDR2 LQKENI. V was cut by 2 bases and J by 8 bases, with 10 bases left in between. CDR3 size: 13 residues. This TCR came from a man in his sixties with COVID-19, enrolled during active disease. What was sequenced was peripheral blood. This rearrangement joins TRBV18 to TRBJ2-1; D may be TRBD2 (5 bases). The CDR3 reads CASSPSEGYEQFF. In DNA, the CDR3 is TGTGCCAGCTCACCATCAGAGGGCTATGAGCAGTTCTTC. Using reference TRBV18 and TRBJ2-1 for the parts outside the CDR3, the full variable domain is NAGVMQNPRHLVRRRGQEARLRCSPMKGHSHVYWYRQLPEEGLKFMVYLQKENIIDESGMPKERFSAEFPKEGPSILRIQQVVRGDSAAYFCASSPSEGYEQFFGPGTRLTVL.